This T cell receptor beta chain was recovered during a study of CXCR3-negative and CXCR3-positive naive CD8 T cells (dated 2019 in TCRdb). Study-wide context: In total, about 130 million TRB reads were obtained, or roughly 1.5 +/- 0.3 million reads per library. Data from about 12 donors, pooled across two independent experiments, went into the diversity and physicochemical repertoire analyses. The TRBV-TRBJ cluster analysis covered naive subsets from 5 donors and memory cells from 3 donors.

The run used a NextSeq 550. The Human TCR Profiling Kit (MiLaboratory) was used to make UMI-labeled 5' RACE TRB cDNA libraries. cDNA synthesis used the entire amount of extracted RNA, and PCR amplification then used the entire amount of cDNA produced. Libraries were prepared in parallel with an identical number of PCR cycles. Per the authors' processing: With a minimum of two reads required per UMI, MIGEC and MiXCR pulled out about 50,000 +/- 10,000 unique UMI-labeled TRB cDNA molecules from each library. On average, around 40,000 +/- 10,000 functional in-frame TRB CDR3 nucleotide clonotypes lacking stop codons were found per library. Diversity metrics, including normalized Shannon-Wiener and Chao1, were computed in VDJtools after downsampling to 5000 UMI-labeled TRB molecules per sample. VDJtools computed clonotype-size-weighted physicochemical properties of the central five CDR3 residues: interaction energy, strength, volume and Kidera factor 4. Following reprocessing of the reads by TCRdb, the data hold one row per CDR3 protein sequence and no DNA is available. The V and J calls and clone size come from TCRdb's table, not from the authors' own analysis. The sample table records some 120,000 distinct CDR3 sequences. 0.59% of the sample lies in the top ten.

For each CD8+ T cell subset, flow sorting was done in triplicate, and roughly 310,000 cells per subset went directly into RLT lysis buffer. To keep memory contaminants out, a stringent definition of naive CD8+ T cells was applied: CD45RO-CCR7+CD27+CD95-. Using standard density gradient centrifugation, peripheral blood mononuclear cells were isolated from buffy coats. A FACSAria III was used to flow-sort naive CD8+ T cells into CXCR3-negative and CXCR3-positive populations. An RNeasy Mini Kit was used to extract total RNA from the sorted cells. CDR1 and CDR2 were assigned from the germline V gene (reference sequence) as LNHDA and SQIVND. The CDR3 goes from the cysteine to the phenylalanine over 13 residues. No DNA sequence is on record. Broad study findings and their caveats: TRB CDR3s from CXCR3-positive naive cells showed higher hydrophobicity (lower Kidera factor 4), lower energy, and higher strength and volume indices than CXCR3-negative naive cells. Similar TRBV-TRBJ usage was shown by naive CXCR3-negative and CXCR3-positive cells from the same donor, whereas distinct patterns were shown by memory cells. Because surface CD5, which has been linked to self-reactivity in mice, was comparable between naive subsets, TCR interaction strength was also inferred from TRB CDR3 physicochemical properties. Repertoire diversity was comparably high in both naive subsets but much lower in memory CD8+ T cells. Freshly isolated PBMCs were used for most assays because CXCR3 expression partially decreased after cryopreservation.

As concerns this clonotype: Its binding antigen is unknown.

The specimen was naive CXCR3+ CD8+ T cells from blood. The label giving this sample's cell subset or site can be read as: CD45RO-CCR7+CD27+CD95- naive CD8+ T cells expressing CXCR3 (TNR3+). This sequence was found in a human donor in good health. Some clones in this sample may be carry-over from other donors' samples. The sequence links TRBV19 to TRBJ1-1; TCRdb outputs TRBD1, but without DNA this stays unchecked. The encoded CDR3 is CASSMGAHTEAFF.